This passage covers 3 T cell receptor beta chains from one sample sequenced in a study of shared clonotypes between healthy human individuals. Sequenced by immunoSEQ multiplex PCR; TCRdb stores in-frame clones only, minus some. The sample holds about 2.3 million clones, over 85% seen once. The material sequenced was naive CD4+ T cells from PBMCs. The subset here: CD45RA+ positively selected. The receptors were sampled from a young man in good health. Some clones in this sample may be carry-over from other donors' samples.

The chain is built from TRBV7-2 and TRBJ2-7, with 10 bases identical to TRBD2. Germline trimming cut 4 bases from V and 6 bases from J; bases unmatched to any gene: 12. Germline lookup yields CDR1 SGHTA and CDR2 FQGNSA. The CDR3 length is 16 residues. CDR3 bases: TGTGCCAGCAGCTCCCTCCCCAGCGGGAGGGCCGGCGAGCAGTACTTC. The encoded protein is CASSSLPSGRAGEQYF.

The V gene is TRBV7-2, the J gene TRBJ1-2, with D possibly TRBD1 on 5 matching bases. Trimming removed 1 base at V and 7 bases at J, with 22 bases between. From germline, CDR1 is SGHTA and CDR2 FQGNSA. The CDR3 loop spans 17 amino acids. CDR3 in amino acids: CASSLVYRGAGLVGYTF. The DNA of the CDR3 is TGTGCCAGCAGCTTAGTGTACCGGGGCGCGGGTTTGGTTGGCTACACCTTC.

The DNA for the CDR3 is TGTGCCAGCAGCTTAGCAGGAGGGATAGGAGAGACCCAGTACTTC. Encoded protein: CASSLAGGIGETQYF. V is TRBV7-9 and J is TRBJ2-5; D might be TRBD2 (6 bases). The CDR3 is made up of 15 amino acids. Germline V gene lookup returns CDR1 SEHNR and CDR2 FQNEAQ (reference sequence). Trimming shortened V by 0 bases and J by 4 bases, and 12 bases separated the two germline ends.